These T cell receptor beta chains were read from a single sample in a study of blood T cells in healthy people across ages. TCRdb re-derived calls from the 5' RACE reads in MiXCR, one entry per CDR3 protein. The sample records 500,000 to 550,000 distinct CDR3 sequences, about 24% being singletons. This sample also appeared in a second study, on T cells of mothers and their children.

The source material was blood. The receptors here all came from a boy aged 5-17 years in good health. Both conserved end residues are part of each CDR3.

J | V | CDR3
. | TRBV4-3 | CASSQRAGGPGEQFF
TRBJ2-1 | TRBV5-4 | CASSLGTSGGAYNEQFF
TRBJ2-1 | TRBV7-2 | CASSRTSGSGNEQFF
TRBJ2-2 | TRBV6-5 | CASSYSTGTGTNTGELFF
TRBJ1-5 | TRBV9 | CASSNGGGQPQHF
TRBJ2-7 | TRBV20-1 | CSARPGATGSYEQYF
TRBJ2-7 | TRBV20-1 | CSARDPGPHYEQYF
. | TRBV7-9 | CASSLTLGETYEQYF
TRBJ1-3 | TRBV15 | CATSTQDRGRGNTIYF
. | TRBV3-1 | CASSHVAGRANEQFF
TRBJ2-7 | TRBV29-1 | CSVSLGSPYEQYF
TRBJ2-3 | TRBV20-1 | CSARDAGTDTQYF
TRBJ1-1 | TRBV5-1 | CASSYQGRDTEAFF
TRBJ2-7 | TRBV15 | CAPSRDGRSYEQYF
TRBJ2-3 | TRBV6-2/TRBV6-3 | CASSRQESGRDTQYF
TRBJ2-6 | TRBV6-5 | CASSYSGSQGKAGANVLTF
TRBJ2-4 | TRBV30 | CAWSVLGFQYF
TRBJ2-6 | TRBV7-6 | CASSFYGWDKPFTGANVLTF
. | TRBV20-1 | CSASSGSSYEQYF
TRBJ2-7 | TRBV25-1 | CASSEWDSLYEQYF
TRBJ1-4 | TRBV5-1 | CASSWTGGEGLFF
TRBJ2-7 | TRBV27 | CASSLSALAGSYEQYF
TRBJ1-2 | TRBV12-3/TRBV12-4 | CASSFPGRDYGYTF
TRBJ2-1 | TRBV24-1 | CATSWGQGANEQFF
TRBJ2-4 | TRBV7-2 | CASSPGNGAKNIQYF
TRBJ2-1 | TRBV3-1 | CASSQELLAGVYNEQFF
TRBJ2-6 | TRBV4-2 | CASSLSTSGLPGANVLTF
TRBJ1-1 | TRBV9 | CASSALPNTEAFF
TRBJ2-6 | TRBV27 | CASSSPPSSSGANVLTF
TRBJ2-1 | TRBV24-1 | CATSDFHTTGEQFF
TRBJ1-5 | TRBV14 | CASSHKPPGHVLYNQPQHF
TRBJ1-2 | TRBV5-1 | CASSPSAGEEDYGYTF
TRBJ2-7 | TRBV28 | CASCGSNPYEQYF
TRBJ2-7 | TRBV7-8 | CASSPRTSGSREQYF
TRBJ2-7 | TRBV6-2/TRBV6-3 | CAGKTGGNYEQYF
TRBJ2-7 | TRBV6-6 | CASKPGLAGEQYF
TRBJ2-1 | TRBV11-2 | CASSFTDRYNEQFF
TRBJ1-5 | TRBV27 | CASSSLVSGDQPQHF
TRBJ1-4 | TRBV27 | CASSLSGTQRELFF
TRBJ2-7 | TRBV6-1 | CASKATGDSFEQYF
TRBJ1-1 | TRBV7-6 | CASSLGGPGTEAFF
TRBJ1-5 | TRBV6-8 | CASSLLQDHQPQHF
TRBJ1-5 | TRBV6-5 | CASSYSPKTGPPQHF
TRBJ2-7 | TRBV7-9 | CASSSPSGSSYEQYF
TRBJ2-5 | TRBV20-1 | CSARSPGTAQETQYF
TRBJ1-2 | TRBV29-1 | CSVLGQGSSGYTF
TRBJ1-2 | TRBV20-1 | CSANPSRGCGYTF
TRBJ2-5 | TRBV24-1 | CATSDRQGGQETQYF
TRBJ1-5 | TRBV20-1 | CSSGIGNQPQHF
TRBJ2-1 | TRBV27 | CASSKAGRPYNEQFF
TRBJ2-1 | TRBV6-1 | CASSELVGETNEQFF
TRBJ2-2 | TRBV20-1 | CSARPGNTGELFF
TRBJ2-1 | TRBV7-2 | CASSFSGRNEQFF
. | TRBV7-9 | CASSLTSGRKQYSYEQYF
TRBJ2-1 | TRBV7-9 | CASSPTGAQQFF